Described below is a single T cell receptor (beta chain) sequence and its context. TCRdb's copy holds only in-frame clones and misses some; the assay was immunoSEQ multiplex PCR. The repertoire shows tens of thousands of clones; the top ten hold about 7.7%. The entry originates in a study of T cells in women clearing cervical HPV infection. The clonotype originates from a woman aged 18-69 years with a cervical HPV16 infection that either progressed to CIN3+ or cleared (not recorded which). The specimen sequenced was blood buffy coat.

CDR3 DNA (partial): TGCGCCAGCAGACTAGCGGGTGCAAACACAGATACG. Translating it yields CASRLAGANTDT. The whole CDR3 sequence reads CASRLAGANTDTQYF. The chain employs TRBV4-1 and TRBJ2-3, with 9 nucleotides matching TRBD2. The read falls 3 residues short of the CDR3 end, and the missing part is taken from the germline J gene. Germline assignment: CDR1 MGHRA and CDR2 YSYEKL. The CDR3 is 15 residues long. The J segment lost 2 bases and the V segment lost 6 bases, leaving 6 bases of the junction unmatched.